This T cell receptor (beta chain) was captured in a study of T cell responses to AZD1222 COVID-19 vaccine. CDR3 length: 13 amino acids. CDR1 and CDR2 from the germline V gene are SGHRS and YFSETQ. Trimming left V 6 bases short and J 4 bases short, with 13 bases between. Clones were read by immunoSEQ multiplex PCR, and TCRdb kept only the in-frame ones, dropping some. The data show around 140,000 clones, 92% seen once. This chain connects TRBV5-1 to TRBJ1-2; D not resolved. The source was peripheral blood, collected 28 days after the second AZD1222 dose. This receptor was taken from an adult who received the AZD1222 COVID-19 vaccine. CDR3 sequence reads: CASKVVRCYGYTF. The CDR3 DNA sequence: TGCGCCAGCAAGGTAGTAAGGTGCTATGGCTACACCTTC.